The source of this T cell receptor beta chain is a study of T cell changes during pregnancy in multiple sclerosis. Only in-frame clones appear in the TCRdb table, and some are missing; sequencing was by immunoSEQ multiplex PCR. There are 50,000 or so clones in the sample; roughly 93% occur only once, and 1.5% to 2% lies in the top ten. Losses at the gene ends were 5 bases for V and 1 base for J; bases not matched to a gene: 6. This CDR3 spans 16 amino acids. Germline CDR1 is SNHLY and CDR2 is FYNNEI. This TCR derives from a female donor with multiple sclerosis, enrolled in a pregnancy study. The input for sequencing was peripheral blood, taken in the second trimester of pregnancy. The chain is built from TRBV2 and TRBJ1-5; 9 bases line up with TRBD1. Here the CDR3 DNA reads TGTGCCAGCAGTCGGACAGGGGTTGAAAGCAATCAGCCCCAGCATTTT. Its protein is CASSRTGVESNQPQHF.